Shown below are 7 T cell receptor beta chains from a single sample sequenced in a study of shared clonotypes between healthy human individuals. Profiling relied on immunoSEQ multiplex PCR, and the TCRdb table lists in-frame clones only, not all of them. This table has about 2.4 million clones, approximately 94% appearing once. Specimen: naive CD4+ T cells from PBMCs. Specified subset: CD45RA+ positively selected. These receptors were obtained from a man younger than 35 in good health. Some clones in this sample may be carry-over from other donors' samples.

This clone was detected a few times. The same CDR3 can be traced to other DNA sequences in this sample. The chain is built from TRBV25-1 and TRBJ2-7, with 7 bases fitting TRBD1. J gave up 3 bases and V 5 bases, and 4 bases lay outside the gene matches. The CDR3 totals 13 residues. CDR1 and CDR2 from the germline V gene are MGHDK and SYGVNS. Written as DNA, the CDR3 is TGTGCCAGCAGTTTGGCAGGGGGCTACGAGCAGTACTTC. Translated, it gives CASSLAGGYEQYF.

V gene TRBV7-3 combines with J gene TRBJ2-1; unclear D gene. CDR3 length equals 18 residues. V shed 1 base and J shed 0 bases, with 16 bases lying between them. Germline CDR1 and CDR2: SGHTA and FQGTGA. The CDR3 loop is CASSLRNHRHSSYNEQFF. The CDR3, as DNA: TGTGCCAGCAGCTTAAGGAACCACAGACATAGCTCCTACAATGAGCAGTTCTTC.

The CDR3 region is CASSLMLTGGSEAFF. The DNA of the CDR3 is TGTGCCAGCAGCTTGATGTTAACAGGGGGCTCTGAAGCTTTCTTT. J is TRBJ1-1 and V is TRBV5-6; 9 bases align to TRBD1. CDR3 length: 15 residues. From germline, CDR1 is SGHDT and CDR2 YYEEEE. Trimming at V came to 1 base and at J to 6 bases, leaving 7 bases not matched to a gene.

The chain uses TRBV7-3 and TRBJ2-3; D may be TRBD2 (7 bases). The CDR3 sequence is 15 residues long. Trimming removed 5 bases at V and 4 bases at J, with 16 bases between. Germline CDR1 is SGHTA and CDR2 is FQGTGA. The CDR3 protein is CASSPTRGPSDTQYF. The DNA of the CDR3 is TGTGCCAGCAGCCCTACGCGGGGGCCGTCAGATACGCAGTATTTT.

The CDR3 loop is CASSGWGYQPQHF. The CDR3 coding sequence is TGTGCCAGCAGTGGGTGGGGTTACCAGCCCCAGCATTTT. The chain links TRBV28 to TRBJ1-5, with D unresolved. Germline-derived CDR1 and CDR2 are MDHEN and SYDVKM. This CDR3 spans 13 amino acids. The V end was cut by 5 bases, the J end by 7 bases, with 12 bases between.

The V call is TRBV14, the J call TRBJ2-1; TRBD2 matches 13 bases. Germline CDR1 and CDR2: SGHDN and FVKESK. V was clipped by 2 bases and J by 9 bases; unmatched bases: 10. This CDR3 has 17 residues. CDR3 in amino acids: CASSQFAGTSGTLEQFF. CDR3 bases: TGTGCCAGCAGCCAATTCGCCGGGACTAGCGGGACCCTTGAGCAGTTCTTC.

The chain couples TRBV28 to TRBJ2-3, with D possibly matching TRBD1 (6 bases). V lost 6 bases and J lost 1, with 17 bases in between. The CDR3 totals 16 residues. Germline assignment: CDR1 MDHEN and CDR2 SYDVKM. The DNA of the CDR3 is TGTGCCAGCAGCCCGGTGGGCAGGGGAGGCACAGATACGCAGTATTTT. As protein: CASSPVGRGGTDTQYF.